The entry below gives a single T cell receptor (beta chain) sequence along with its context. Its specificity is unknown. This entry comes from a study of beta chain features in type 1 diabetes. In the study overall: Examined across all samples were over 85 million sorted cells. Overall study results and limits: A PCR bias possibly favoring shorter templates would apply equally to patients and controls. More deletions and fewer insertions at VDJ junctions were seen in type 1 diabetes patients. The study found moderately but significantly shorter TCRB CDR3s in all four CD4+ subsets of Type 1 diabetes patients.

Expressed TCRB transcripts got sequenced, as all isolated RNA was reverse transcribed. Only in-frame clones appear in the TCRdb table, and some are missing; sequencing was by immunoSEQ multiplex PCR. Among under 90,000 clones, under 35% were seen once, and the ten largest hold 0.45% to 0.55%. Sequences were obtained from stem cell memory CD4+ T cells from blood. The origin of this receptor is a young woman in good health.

The CDR3 DNA reads TGTGCCAGCAGCTTAGCCGTACCCAGGGGCGACACTGAAGCTTTCTTT. Amino acid sequence: CASSLAVPRGDTEAFF. This chain uses TRBV11-2 with TRBJ1-1, with a tentative D call TRBD1 (6 bases). Germline V gives CDR1 SGHAT, CDR2 FQNNGV. The CDR3 is made up of 16 amino acids. Trimming pared 1 base from V and 3 bases from J, leaving 15 bases between.